This TCR beta chain was sequenced during a study of T cell responses to AZD1222 COVID-19 vaccine listed by TCRdb under 2021. As for the study more broadly: TCR sequencing covered some 250 trial participants: 200 to 210 given two doses of AZD1222 and some 25 given two doses of MenACWY control vaccine. Enrollment into the trials was organized by age into subgroups of 18-55, 56-69 and 70-plus years, and those subgroups contained roughly 140, 27 and 60 TCR-sequenced participants, respectively.

Overall study results and their limits: The vaccine-associated CD4 TCRs covered the entire spike protein, and the dominant responses fell in regions 160-218 and 743-854. A significant rise in spike-specific TCR breadth and depth was observed after two AZD1222 doses relative to day 0 and relative to MenACWY recipients. Conclusions about previously exposed vaccinees were limited because only six AZD1222 recipients were SARS-CoV-2 seropositive at baseline. Participants were mostly white British and included more females than males, and it was suggested by the authors that clonal diversity may have been underestimated. In the small 56-69-year group, the increase in depth fell short of significance, most likely because of low power. Reportedly, close to half of the unique spike-specific TCRs recognized epitopes lying outside the regions that are mutated in the B.1.351 and B.1.1.7 variants. Because no day 14 peak-response samples were available, repertoires were characterized only after the peak T cell response.

Trimmed from V: 5 bases; trimmed from J: 3 bases; junction bases lacking a gene match: 10. The CDR3 runs 15 amino acids, cysteine and phenylalanine included. Only the CDR3 DNA is retained, 45 bases long and in frame from the first base. As encoded in the germline V gene (reference sequence), CDR1 is LNHNV while CDR2 is YYDKDF. In the paper's terms, the time point label means: about 28 days (+/-7) after the second vaccine dose. AZD1222 recipients given second doses at about 4 weeks or at about 12 weeks were pooled, since spike-specific TCR depth and breadth were not found to differ between the two schedules. The vaccinee samples were drawn from two UK trials, COV001 and COV002, one of which was a single-blind randomized controlled phase 2/3 trial testing AZD1222 (ChAdOx1 nCoV-19) in healthy adults. For TCRbeta chain sequencing, PBMC samples were collected from trial participants at day 0 and at day 28 after the second dose.

The CDR3 regions of human TCRbeta chains were analyzed by immunosequencing. The authors' pipeline ran thus. TCRs in the repertoires were compared against a reference library of SARS-CoV-2-specific TCRs that had been generated with the MIRA antigen-specificity platform. Breadth meant the fraction of unique TCRs that were SARS-CoV-2-associated, whereas depth meant the fraction of total T cells that were SARS-CoV-2-associated. Using the MIRA data, each spike-specific TCR was mapped to the spike region that the TCR reacts to and placed in a CD4 or CD8 class. Log10-transformed breadth and depth values were compared by one-way ANOVA with Sidak's multiple comparisons tests. TCRdb took this table from immuneACCESS and kept in-frame rearrangements with V and J called. Such tables lack part of the clones; where checked against another copy, unresolved V genes explain under half of the gap, and the rest is unexplained. The DNA gave D and trimming, while V, J and clone size come from that table. Within this sample are about 120,000 clones, with 92% of them counted one time only. The ten largest clones add up to around 8.2% of the sample.

Concerning this clone: Its specific antigen is unknown. No base quality information exists; no much larger clone differs at one position.

The chain uses TRBV15 and TRBJ2-7; 7 junctional bases match TRBD1. This sample comprised peripheral blood, obtained 28 days after the second AZD1222 dose. This TCR derives from an adult who received the AZD1222 COVID-19 vaccine. The sequence in DNA is TGTGCCACCAGCCGTCCCGGGACAGAAGGCTACGAGCAGTACTTC. Protein translation: CATSRPGTEGYEQYF.